This T cell receptor (beta chain) was sequenced for a study of T cell repertoires in cytomegalovirus infection. Study in general: CMV infection and matching HLA type were both indicated by public TCR beta signatures. Whole-study findings and limits: Dominating the ex vivo response were HLA-C-restricted CMV-specific TCR beta clonotypes.

This clonotype was seen many times. Its antigen is not identified. From germline, CDR1 is SGHVS and CDR2 FNYEAQ. The length of the CDR3 is 15 residues. Trimming pared 5 bases from V and 0 bases from J, leaving 10 bases between. TCRdb passed the reads through MiXCR, listing each CDR3 protein once. The sample shows just under 300,000 distinct CDR3 sequences, roughly a tenth of them seen only once. What was sequenced was PBMCs. This rearrangement joins TRBV7-6 to TRBJ1-4, with D perhaps matching TRBD1 (5 bases). The receptor comes from a human donor in good health (CMV status not recorded). Some clones in this sample may be carry-over from other donors' samples. The chain's CDR3 is CASSPDRSTNEKLFF. The CDR3 coding sequence is TGTGCCAGCAGCCCTGACAGATCAACTAATGAAAAACTGTTTTTT. Complete variable domain (other parts from reference TRBV7-6 and TRBJ1-4): GAGVSQSPRYKVTKRGQDVALRCDPISGHVSLYWYRQALGQGPEFLTYFNYEAQQDKSGLPNDRFSAERPEGSISTLTIQRTEQRDSAMYRCASSPDRSTNEKLFFGSGTQLSVL.